The rows below give T cell receptor beta chains drawn from one sample of a study of shared clonotypes between healthy human individuals. Using immunoSEQ multiplex PCR, the repertoire was profiled, and TCRdb retains in-frame clones only, with some absent. There are approximately 1.9 million clones in the sample; 93% occur only once, and about 1.7% lies in the top ten. Material for sequencing was naive CD8+ T cells from PBMCs. Source of these receptors: a man in his late teens or twenties in good health. Some clones in this sample may be carry-over from other donors' samples. CDR3s include the opening cysteine and the closing phenylalanine or tryptophan. A D gene is named only where the DNA matches it firmly. Clone size, where shown, is once, few, many, or a class for clones that have expanded.

>TRBD2|TRBJ2-7|TRBV11-2|-
CASSSLAGVRYEQYF
TGTGCCAGCAGCTCGCTAGCGGGAGTCCGGTACGAGCAGTACTTC
>TRBD2|TRBJ2-5|TRBV28|-
CASSLLLAGAGFGKTQYF
TGTGCCAGCAGTTTATTATTAGCGGGGGCGGGCTTTGGAAAGACCCAGTACTTC
>-|TRBJ1-5|TRBV19|-
CASSIGSGEQPQHF
TGTGCCAGTAGTATTGGGTCAGGGGAACAGCCCCAGCATTTT
>-|TRBJ2-3|TRBV7-9|-
CASSLSSEAQDTQYF
TGTGCCAGCAGCTTATCTTCGGAGGCACAAGATACGCAGTATTTT
>TRBD2|TRBJ2-1|TRBV5-6|-
CASSRGAGGLRDEQFF
TGTGCCAGCAGTCGTGGGGCGGGAGGTTTGCGTGATGAGCAGTTCTTC
>-|TRBJ2-4|TRBV19|once
CASSSRQGRAKNIQYF
TGTGCCAGTAGCAGCCGACAAGGACGAGCCAAAAACATTCAGTACTTC
>-|TRBJ1-1|TRBV19|-
CASSIGEGAEAFF
TGTGCCAGTAGTATCGGCGAGGGTGCTGAAGCTTTCTTT
>TRBD1|TRBJ2-7|TRBV27|-
CASALPGQETYEQYF
TGTGCCAGCGCCCTTCCGGGACAGGAAACCTACGAGCAGTACTTC
>-|TRBJ2-3|TRBV7-9|once
CASSSSTGAGTQYF
TGTGCCAGCAGCTCGTCGACAGGAGCGGGTACGCAGTATTTT
>TRBD2|TRBJ2-7|TRBV5-1|-
CATRGSTSGTSNEQYF
TGCGCCACCAGGGGGTCGACTAGCGGGACTTCCAACGAGCAGTACTTC
>-|TRBJ2-7|TRBV29-1|-
CSVSWGPYEQYF
TGCAGCGTATCGTGGGGGCCCTACGAGCAGTACTTC
>TRBD1|TRBJ1-2|TRBV7-6|-
CASSPWTGGDVYGYTF
TGTGCCAGCAGCCCGTGGACAGGGGGCGACGTATATGGCTACACCTTC
>-|TRBJ2-2|TRBV9|-
CASRRGTGELFF
TGTGCCAGCAGGAGGGGCACCGGGGAGCTGTTTTTT
>-|TRBJ2-1|TRBV7-9|-
CASRWEGAEENEQFF
TGTGCCAGCAGATGGGAGGGGGCAGAGGAAAATGAGCAGTTCTTC
>-|TRBJ2-3|TRBV28|-
CASSPFGREIPDTQYF
TGTGCCAGCAGTCCTTTCGGTAGGGAGATCCCAGATACGCAGTATTTT
>-|TRBJ2-7|TRBV5-8|-
CASSLDFGEEQYF
TGTGCCAGCAGCTTGGATTTTGGGGAAGAGCAGTACTTC
>TRBD1|TRBJ2-5|TRBV6-6|-
CASSYSQGAGETQYF
TGTGCCAGCAGTTACTCGCAGGGGGCGGGAGAGACCCAGTACTTC
>-|TRBJ1-4|TRBV4-1|-
CASSPPSATNEKLFF
TGCGCCAGCAGCCCCCCCTCCGCAACTAATGAAAAACTGTTTTTT
>-|TRBJ1-1|TRBV4-3|once
CASSQGTHLGAFF
TGCGCCAGCAGCCAGGGGACCCACTTGGGGGCTTTCTTT
>-|TRBJ1-5|TRBV28|-
CASRLPGHQNQPQHF
TGTGCCAGCAGGTTACCGGGCCACCAGAATCAGCCCCAGCATTTT
>-|TRBJ1-5|TRBV28|-
CASTGGSNQPQHF
TGTGCCAGCACCGGGGGTAGCAATCAGCCCCAGCATTTT
>-|TRBJ1-1|TRBV27|-
CASSLSRVNTEAFF
TGTGCCAGCAGTTTATCGCGGGTGAACACTGAAGCTTTCTTT
>TRBD2|TRBJ2-7|TRBV27|-
CASSLLWRPSGTYEQYF
TGTGCCAGCAGTTTATTATGGCGCCCTAGCGGTACCTACGAGCAGTACTTC
>TRBD1|TRBJ2-7|TRBV7-9|-
CASSQPGQGTYEQYF
TGTGCCAGCAGCCAACCGGGACAGGGGACCTACGAGCAGTACTTC
>-|TRBJ1-2|TRBV13|-
CASRGRTEGGYTF
TGTGCCAGCAGAGGACGGACAGAGGGGGGCTACACCTTC
>TRBD2|TRBJ2-1|TRBV7-7|-
CANTRWCREGTSGDEQFF
TGTGCCAACACCCGATGGTGTCGGGAGGGAACTTCAGGCGATGAGCAGTTCTTC
>-|TRBJ2-7|TRBV7-9|-
CASSFVSYEQYF
TGTGCCAGCAGCTTCGTCTCCTACGAGCAGTACTTC
>TRBD2|TRBJ2-7|TRBV11-2|once
CASSLGTSGSEQYF
TGTGCCAGCAGCTTAGGGACTAGCGGGAGCGAGCAGTACTTC
>TRBD2|TRBJ2-7|TRBV19|-
CASTKTSGHYEQYF
TGTGCCAGTACTAAGACTAGCGGACACTACGAGCAGTACTTC
>-|TRBJ2-7|TRBV9|-
CASSPGEGYEQYF
TGTGCCAGCAGCCCAGGGGAGGGCTACGAGCAGTACTTC
>-|TRBJ2-1|TRBV4-1|-
CASSQILGSPNEQFF
TGCGCCAGCAGCCAGATCCTAGGGAGCCCCAATGAGCAGTTCTTC
>-|TRBJ1-4|TRBV4-1|-
CASSARTGEKLFF
TGCGCCAGCAGCGCACGGACGGGTGAAAAACTGTTTTTT
>-|TRBJ1-2|TRBV5-1|-
CASSLNAGAYGYTF
TGCGCCAGCAGCTTGAACGCAGGGGCTTATGGCTACACCTTC
>-|TRBJ2-7|TRBV27|-
CASRERVGISSYEQYF
TGTGCCAGCAGGGAAAGGGTGGGAATTAGCTCCTACGAGCAGTACTTC
>-|TRBJ1-3|TRBV7-2|-
CASSLLYRLGNTIYF
TGTGCCAGCAGCTTACTGTACCGGCTCGGAAACACCATATATTTT
>-|TRBJ1-5|TRBV5-5|-
CASSWGYRNQPQHF
TGTGCCAGCAGCTGGGGGTACAGGAATCAGCCCCAGCATTTT